This TCR beta chain derives from a study of control samples from healthy donors and cancer patients. The length of the CDR3 is 12 residues. V dropped 4 bases and J dropped 11 bases, with 14 bases sitting between them. Germline V CDR1 and CDR2: SGHTA, FQGTGA. Assay used: immunoSEQ multiplex PCR; TCRdb lists only in-frame clones, some missing. The sample holds tens of thousands of clones, about 80% seen once. Sequenced input: PBMCs. The chain couples TRBV7-3 to TRBJ1-1, with a weak D call TRBD1 (5 bases). This TCR came from a woman in her forties or fifties with lung cancer. The CDR3: CASSSPGGVAFF. CDR3 bases: TGTGCCAGCAGCTCTCCCGGGGGAGTGGCTTTCTTT.